Each of the 25 T cell receptor beta chains below was sequenced from the same sample in a study of blood T cell repertoires in COVID-19. The data were produced by immunoSEQ multiplex PCR, yet TCRdb's version contains in-frame clones alone and is incomplete. The table has some 390,000 clones, roughly 91% seen once. Input material: PBMCs or T cells enriched from blood (not recorded which). These receptors came from a woman in her twenties or thirties who had recovered from COVID-19.

The chain is built from TRBV9 and TRBJ1-2; TRBD1 is a possible D gene (6 bases). The germline gives CDR1 SGDLS, CDR2 YYNGEE. This CDR3 region has 16 residues. V was pared by 4 bases and J by 0 bases, with 16 bases between. The CDR3 region is CASSPQGGGANYGYTF. CDR3 bases: TGTGCCAGCAGCCCACAGGGCGGTGGGGCTAACTATGGCTACACCTTC.

V gene TRBV5-1 combines with J gene TRBJ2-2; perhaps TRBD1 as D (7 bases). Germline V gene sequence: CDR1 SGHRS, CDR2 YFSETQ. V gave up 1 base and J gave up 7 bases, with 14 bases separating them. CDR3 length: 15 amino acids. As DNA, the CDR3 is TGCGCCAGCAGCTTGTGGAGGGGGCATGACGGGGAGCTGTTTTTT. Its translation: CASSLWRGHDGELFF.

This chain uses TRBV28 with TRBJ2-1; D possibly corresponds to TRBD2 (5 bases). V was trimmed by 2 bases and J by 1 base, leaving 12 bases between them. The CDR3 is made up of 16 amino acids. CDR1 is MDHEN and CDR2 is SYDVKM in the germline V gene. This chain's CDR3 is CASSLVSTGSYNEQFF. As DNA, the CDR3 is TGTGCCAGCAGTTTAGTCTCCACGGGGTCCTACAATGAGCAGTTCTTC.

This chain connects TRBV27 to TRBJ1-1; TRBD1 agrees at 7 bases. Unmatched junction bases numbered 10, after V lost 2 bases and J lost 1 base. The CDR3 is 17 residues long. In germline, CDR1 is MNHEY, CDR2 SMNVEV (reference sequence). The CDR3 DNA reads as TGTGCCAGCAGTTTACGGCTTCCAGGGGGTACGAACACTGAAGCTTTCTTT. Its translation is CASSLRLPGGTNTEAFF.

This sequence joins TRBV28 and TRBJ1-5, with TRBD1 identical over 7 bases. After removal of 3 bases from V and 0 bases from J, the junction contained 11 bases not matched to a gene. This CDR3 has 18 residues. Germline V gene lookup returns CDR1 MDHEN and CDR2 SYDVKM. The CDR3 reads CASSFPHGDRNSNQPQHF. CDR3 DNA: TGTGCCAGCAGTTTTCCCCATGGGGACAGAAATAGCAATCAGCCCCAGCATTTT. The variable domain in full, completed from reference TRBV28 and TRBJ1-5, reads DVKVTQSSRYLVKRTGEKVFLECVQDMDHENMFWYRQDPGLGLRLIYFSYDVKMKEKGDIPEGYSVSREKKERFSLILESASTNQTSMYLCASSFPHGDRNSNQPQHFGDGTRLSIL.

This clone showed up just once. The chain recombines TRBV6-4 with TRBJ1-2; maybe TRBD1 (5 bases). Germline V gene data show CDR1 as MRHNA and CDR2 as SNTAGT. The CDR3 contains 15 residues. Trimming took off 3 bases at V and 8 bases at J, with 19 bases between the two ends. The CDR3 sequence is CASSESAGPARGYTF. In DNA, the CDR3 is TGTGCCAGCAGTGAGTCCGCAGGGCCGGCTCGGGGCTACACCTTC.

The V call is TRBV18, the J call TRBJ2-3; tentatively, D is TRBD1 (6 bases). V was clipped by 2 bases and J by 5 bases, with 14 bases between them. Germline CDR1 and CDR2: KGHSH and LQKENI. The CDR3 contains 15 residues. The CDR3 is CASSPNAQGGDTQYF. CDR3 sequence (DNA): TGTGCCAGCTCACCAAACGCCCAAGGGGGAGATACGCAGTATTTT.

This clone occurred once. The junction departs from the called germline gene at one end, perhaps through a read error. The rearrangement uses TRBV9 and TRBJ1-1; 11 positions match TRBD1. The CDR3 length is 15 residues. Germline V lookup: CDR1 SGDLS, CDR2 YYNGEE. The CDR3 region is CASSVKGQGASGLTF. The CDR3 DNA reads as TGTGCCAGCAGCGTCAAAGGACAGGGGGCGTCGGGGCTTACCTTT.

The chain uses TRBV6-5 and TRBJ2-1, with 8 bases matching TRBD1. The CDR3 totals 13 residues. Germline V gives CDR1 MNHEY, CDR2 SVGAGI. After removal of 9 bases from V and 10 bases from J, the junction contained 11 bases not matched to a gene. The CDR3 reads CASPTTGGEEQFF. In nucleotides, the CDR3 is TGTGCCAGTCCAACCACAGGGGGAGAGGAGCAGTTCTTC.

This chain connects TRBV5-1 to TRBJ2-2, with TRBD1 matching 7 bases. There are 15 residues in the CDR3. Germline lookup yields CDR1 SGHRS and CDR2 YFSETQ. J gave up 3 bases and V 0 bases, and 2 bases lay outside the gene matches. CDR3 sequence reads: CASSLGTGYTGELFF. The CDR3 bases are TGCGCCAGCAGCTTGGGGACAGGTTACACCGGGGAGCTGTTTTTT. Full variable domain (outside the CDR3, taken from reference TRBV5-1 and TRBJ2-2): KAGVTQTPRYLIKTRGQQVTLSCSPISGHRSVSWYQQTPGQGLQFLFEYFSETQRNKGNFPGRFSGRQFSNSRSEMNVSTLELGDSALYLCASSLGTGYTGELFFGEGSRLTVL.

The gene calls are TRBV19 and TRBJ1-4, with D possibly TRBD1 on 6 matching bases. Trimming stripped 7 bases from V and 4 bases from J, with 13 bases between. Germline assignment: CDR1 LNHDA and CDR2 SQIVND (reference sequence). This CDR3 contains 14 residues. This chain's CDR3 is CASKYTGINEKLFF. CDR3 DNA: TGTGCCAGTAAATATACAGGGATTAATGAAAAACTGTTTTTT.

CDR3 loop: CASSLPGQAETQYF. The CDR3 DNA reads as TGTGCCAGCAGCTTACCGGGACAGGCGGAGACCCAGTACTTC. J is TRBJ2-5 and V is TRBV5-6; 8 bases agree with TRBD1. V lost 2 bases to trimming and J lost 5 bases; unmatched junction nucleotides: 5. Germline V lookup: CDR1 SGHDT, CDR2 YYEEEE. The CDR3 covers 14 residues.

This chain links TRBV6-2 or TRBV6-3 with TRBJ1-2; 9 bases are a match to TRBD1. CDR3 size: 15 residues. V trimming: 7 bases; J trimming: 3 bases; junction bases outside the gene matches: 9. Germline V gene lookup returns CDR1 MNHEY and CDR2 SVGEGT. The CDR3: CASNPTGGVDYGYTF. CDR3 coding DNA: TGTGCCAGCAACCCTACAGGGGGCGTCGACTATGGCTACACCTTC.

The chain employs TRBV6-5 and TRBJ1-6; 12 bases are shared with TRBD1. The CDR3 has 15 residues. Per germline, CDR1 MNHEY and CDR2 SVGAGI. V shed 5 bases and J 7 bases; nucleotides not matched to a gene: 3. The CDR3 coding sequence is TGTGCCAGCAGTACTGGGACAGGGGGCAATTCACCCCTCCACTTT. Translation: CASSTGTGGNSPLHF.

This sequence joins TRBV28 and TRBJ2-1; 13 nucleotides agree with TRBD2. Germline V gives CDR1 MDHEN, CDR2 SYDVKM. V gave up 5 bases and J gave up 7 bases; unmatched junction bases: 17. This CDR3 comprises 19 residues. In DNA, the CDR3 is TGTGCCAGCAGTACATCAGGGACTAGCGGGAAAGGAGGTAGGAATGAGCAGTTCTTC. Translated: CASSTSGTSGKGGRNEQFF.

The chain recombines TRBV19 with TRBJ1-4; 7 positions agree with TRBD1. Germline lookup yields CDR1 LNHDA and CDR2 SQIVND (reference sequence). The trim removed 8 bases at V and 8 bases at J, leaving 17 bases unmatched. The CDR3 runs to 16 residues. CDR3: CASGMGQRILGEKLFF. DNA for the CDR3: TGTGCCAGTGGGATGGGACAGAGAATTCTTGGGGAAAAACTGTTTTTT.

The chain has TRBV7-9 and TRBJ2-7; perhaps TRBD1 as D (6 bases). Per germline, CDR1 SEHNR and CDR2 FQNEAQ (reference sequence). The CDR3 is made up of 13 amino acids. V lost 5 bases and J lost 4, with 12 bases in between. The CDR3 region has the DNA TGTGCCAGCAGCCAGGGGCATTTGTACGAGCAGTACTTC. Translation: CASSQGHLYEQYF.

The chain combines TRBV5-6 with TRBJ2-4; no clear D gene. Germline CDR1 SGHDT, CDR2 YYEEEE. Between the trimmed V and J ends, which lost 2 bases and 0 bases, there was a span of 9 bases. There are 15 residues in the CDR3. The CDR3 reads CASSFNTVAKNIQYF. In DNA, the CDR3 is TGTGCCAGCAGCTTCAACACCGTAGCCAAAAACATTCAGTACTTC.

V is TRBV7-2 and J is TRBJ2-5; D might be TRBD1 (7 bases). Germline V gene lookup returns CDR1 SGHTA and CDR2 FQGNSA. Trimming left V 2 bases short and J 4 bases short, with 11 bases between. This CDR3 has 14 residues. The CDR3 nucleotides are TGTGCCAGCAGCTTATTCCAGGGGGGAGAGACCCAGTACTTC. Translating it yields CASSLFQGGETQYF.

This clone was picked up one time. The rearrangement joins TRBV7-8 to TRBJ2-3; 8 bases are a match to TRBD2. The CDR3 is 13 amino acids. CDR1 SGHVS and CDR2 FQNEAQ come from the germline V gene. J lost 4 bases, V lost 5 bases, and 2 bases had no gene match. The CDR3 nucleotides are TGTGCCAGCAGCCGGGGGGGGCCAGATACGCAGTATTTT. It codes for CASSRGGPDTQYF.

This sequence joins TRBV6-1 and TRBJ1-3, with D possibly TRBD1 on 5 matching bases. Trimming took off 3 bases at V and 3 bases at J, with 9 bases between the two ends. This CDR3 is 14 amino acids long. The V gene's germline CDR1 is MNHNS and CDR2 SASEGT. This CDR3 is CASSDRVFGNTIYF. In DNA form, the CDR3 reads TGTGCCAGCAGTGACAGGGTATTTGGAAACACCATATATTTT.

This sequence joins TRBV28 and TRBJ1-1; D gene ambiguous. CDR1 is MDHEN and CDR2 is SYDVKM in the germline V gene. This CDR3 comprises 13 residues. The V and J ends lost 4 bases and 7 bases respectively, with 13 bases between them. The CDR3 DNA reads TGTGCCAGCAGTTCCCCCCCAGTCCATGAAGCTTTCTTT. Amino acid sequence: CASSSPPVHEAFF.

J is TRBJ1-1 and V is TRBV7-9, with a possible D match to TRBD1 (6 bases). The CDR3 spans 13 residues. V lost 4 bases to trimming and J lost 0 bases, with 6 bases between them. Germline-derived CDR1 and CDR2 are SEHNR and FQNEAQ (reference sequence). Here the CDR3 DNA reads TGTGCCAGCAGCTGGACAGTGAACACTGAAGCTTTCTTT. This codes for CASSWTVNTEAFF.

The V call is TRBV25-1, the J call TRBJ1-4; 8 bases match TRBD1. The germline V gene has CDR1 MGHDK and CDR2 SYGVNS. V lost 8 bases, J lost 6 bases, and 5 bases stayed unmatched. The CDR3 sequence is 13 residues long. The CDR3 region has the DNA TGTGCCAGCTCCGGGACAGGTGATGAAAAACTGTTTTTT. It codes for CASSGTGDEKLFF.

CDR3 nucleotides: TGTGCCAGCAGTTACTGGGGGGTGGGAACAGATACGCAGTATTTT. Translation: CASSYWGVGTDTQYF. This rearrangement joins TRBV6-5 to TRBJ2-3, with D possibly matching TRBD2 (6 bases). The CDR3 has 15 amino acids. V was trimmed by 1 base and J by 3 bases, leaving 11 bases between them. Germline V gene lookup returns CDR1 MNHEY and CDR2 SVGAGI.